This T cell receptor beta chain appears in the sequencing data of a study of T cells after yellow fever vaccination. This clonotype appeared a few times. One entry per CDR3 protein, called by TCRdb with MiXCR from the 5' RACE reads. The sample holds 300,000 to 400,000 distinct CDR3 sequences; 8% to 10% are singletons and the top ten take roughly 18%. Germline V gene data show CDR1 as SGHRS and CDR2 as YFSETQ. Trimming removed 1 base at V and 4 bases at J, with 14 bases between. CDR3 size: 15 residues. This TCR was recovered from a man between 18 and 29 years old who received the YFV17D yellow fever vaccine. Sequences were derived from PBMCs, sampled on the day of the first yellow fever vaccination. This chain links TRBV5-1 with TRBJ1-2; D remains unclear. In nucleotides, the CDR3 is TGCGCCAGCAGCTTGATTGGCAGTGGATTCTATGGCTACACCTTC. It yields the protein CASSLIGSGFYGYTF.